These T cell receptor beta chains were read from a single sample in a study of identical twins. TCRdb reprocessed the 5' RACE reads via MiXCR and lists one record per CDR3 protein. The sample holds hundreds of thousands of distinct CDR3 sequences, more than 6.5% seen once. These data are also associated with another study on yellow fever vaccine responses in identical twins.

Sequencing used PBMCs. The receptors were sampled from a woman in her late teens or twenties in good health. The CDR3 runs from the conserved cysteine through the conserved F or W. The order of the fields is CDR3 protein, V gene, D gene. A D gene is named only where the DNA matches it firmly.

CATSDRTSGGPFVSTDTQYF	TRBV24-1	TRBD2
CACSQEVGYTDTQYF	TRBV12-5	.
CSARDRDRDQETQYF	TRBV20-1	TRBD1
CASRLGGEQYF	TRBV12-3/TRBV12-4	.
CASREGAGLAGGLFAGEQFF	TRBV2	TRBD2
CSAASRAVEQFF	TRBV20-1	.
CASSSLLSSYEQYF	TRBV12-3/TRBV12-4	.
CASIGETPPYEQYF	TRBV5-4	.
CASSFYGGLNTEAFF	TRBV11-2	.
CAAGQGGQPQHF	TRBV7-9	.
CASSSIGTPSSYEQYF	TRBV6-5	.
CASSVTGNTEAFF	TRBV5-1	.
CASSLAVDGTPNYEQYF	TRBV7-9	.
CASSQELGYEQYF	TRBV3-1	.
CSSGQGISGADANTGELFF	TRBV29-1	TRBD1
CASSFRGAGFYEQFF	TRBV28	.
CASSLGRLEFETQYF	TRBV11-2	.
CASSFGGLHDEQFF	TRBV12-3/TRBV12-4	.
CASETSGTNLYEQYF	TRBV6-2/TRBV6-3	.